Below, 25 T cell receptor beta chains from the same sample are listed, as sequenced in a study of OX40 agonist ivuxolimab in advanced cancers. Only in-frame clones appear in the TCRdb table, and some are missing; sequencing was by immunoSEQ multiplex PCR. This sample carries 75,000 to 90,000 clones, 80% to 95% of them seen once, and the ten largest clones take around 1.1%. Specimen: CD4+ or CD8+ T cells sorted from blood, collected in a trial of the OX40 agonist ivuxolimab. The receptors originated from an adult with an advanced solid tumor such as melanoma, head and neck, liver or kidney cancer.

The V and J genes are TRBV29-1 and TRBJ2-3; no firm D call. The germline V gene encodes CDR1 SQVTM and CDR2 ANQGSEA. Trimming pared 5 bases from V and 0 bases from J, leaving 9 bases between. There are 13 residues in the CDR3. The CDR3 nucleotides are TGCAGCGTTAGACAAGATAGCACAGATACGCAGTATTTT. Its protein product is CSVRQDSTDTQYF.

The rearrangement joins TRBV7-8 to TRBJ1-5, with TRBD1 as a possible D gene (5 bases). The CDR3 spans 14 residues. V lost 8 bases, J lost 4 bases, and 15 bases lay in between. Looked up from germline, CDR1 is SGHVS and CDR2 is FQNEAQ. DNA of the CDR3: TGTGCCAGCCTCCGGGGCGTTGGTAATCAGCCCCAGCATTTT. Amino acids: CASLRGVGNQPQHF.

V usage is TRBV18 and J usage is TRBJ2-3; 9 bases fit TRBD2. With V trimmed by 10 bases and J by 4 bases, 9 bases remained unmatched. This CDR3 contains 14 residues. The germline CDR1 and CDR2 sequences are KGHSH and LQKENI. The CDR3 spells CATGASGMADTQYF. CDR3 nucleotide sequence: TGTGCCACCGGAGCTAGCGGGATGGCAGATACGCAGTATTTT. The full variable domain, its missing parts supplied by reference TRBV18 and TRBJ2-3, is NAGVMQNPRHLVRRRGQEARLRCSPMKGHSHVYWYRQLPEEGLKFMVYLQKENIIDESGMPKERFSAEFPKEGPSILRIQQVVRGDSAAYFCATGASGMADTQYFGPGTRLTVL.

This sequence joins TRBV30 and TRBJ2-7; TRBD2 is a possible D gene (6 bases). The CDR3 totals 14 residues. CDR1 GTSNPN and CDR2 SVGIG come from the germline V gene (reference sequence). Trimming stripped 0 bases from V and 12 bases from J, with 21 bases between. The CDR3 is CAWSVPGAGRRPYF. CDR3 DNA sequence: TGTGCCTGGAGTGTACCTGGGGCAGGGAGGAGGCCGTACTTC.

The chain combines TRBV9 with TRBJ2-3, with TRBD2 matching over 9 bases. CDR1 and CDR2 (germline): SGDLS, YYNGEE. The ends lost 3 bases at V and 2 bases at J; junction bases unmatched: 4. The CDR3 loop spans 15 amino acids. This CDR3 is CASSGTSAHTDTQYF. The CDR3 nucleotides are TGTGCCAGCAGCGGGACTAGCGCCCACACAGATACGCAGTATTTT. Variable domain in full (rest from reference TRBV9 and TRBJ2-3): DSGVTQTPKHLITATGQRVTLRCSPRSGDLSVYWYQQSLDQGLQFLIQYYNGEERAKGNILERFSAQQFPDLHSELNLSSLELGDSALYFCASSGTSAHTDTQYFGPGTRLTVL.

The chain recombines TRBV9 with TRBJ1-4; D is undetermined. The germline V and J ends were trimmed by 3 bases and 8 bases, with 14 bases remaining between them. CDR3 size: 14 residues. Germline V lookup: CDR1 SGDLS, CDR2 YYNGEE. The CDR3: CASSAMSQSEKLFF. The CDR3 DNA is TGTGCCAGCAGCGCCATGAGTCAGTCCGAAAAACTGTTTTTT. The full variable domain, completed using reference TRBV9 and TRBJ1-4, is DSGVTQTPKHLITATGQRVTLRCSPRSGDLSVYWYQQSLDQGLQFLIQYYNGEERAKGNILERFSAQQFPDLHSELNLSSLELGDSALYFCASSAMSQSEKLFFGSGTQLSVL.

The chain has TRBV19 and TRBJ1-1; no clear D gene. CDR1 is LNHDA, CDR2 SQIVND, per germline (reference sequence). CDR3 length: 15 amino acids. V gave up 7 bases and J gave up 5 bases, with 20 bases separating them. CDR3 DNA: TGTGCCAGTACCACAACGGGTGTTGGTGGGACTGAAGCTTTCTTT. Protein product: CASTTTGVGGTEAFF.

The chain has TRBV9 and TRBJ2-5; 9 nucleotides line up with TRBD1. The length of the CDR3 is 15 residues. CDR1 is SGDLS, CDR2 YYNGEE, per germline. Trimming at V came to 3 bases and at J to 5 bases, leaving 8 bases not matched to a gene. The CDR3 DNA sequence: TGTGCCAGCAGCGCCCAACAGGGGGCGGGGGAGACCCAGTACTTC. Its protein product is CASSAQQGAGETQYF.

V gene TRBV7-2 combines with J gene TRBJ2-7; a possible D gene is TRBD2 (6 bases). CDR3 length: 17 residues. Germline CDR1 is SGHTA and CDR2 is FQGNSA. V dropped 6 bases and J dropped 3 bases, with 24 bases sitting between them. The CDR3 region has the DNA TGTGCCAGCAGTCCCCTAGACGGGCGGGGTATATTCTACGAGCAGTACTTC. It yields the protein CASSPLDGRGIFYEQYF.

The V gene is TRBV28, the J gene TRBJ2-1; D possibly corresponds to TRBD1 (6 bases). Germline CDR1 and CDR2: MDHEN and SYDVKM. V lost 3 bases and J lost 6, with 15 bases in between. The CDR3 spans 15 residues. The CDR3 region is CASSFRAGAPNEQFF. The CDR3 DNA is TGTGCCAGCAGTTTTAGGGCAGGGGCGCCCAATGAGCAGTTCTTC.

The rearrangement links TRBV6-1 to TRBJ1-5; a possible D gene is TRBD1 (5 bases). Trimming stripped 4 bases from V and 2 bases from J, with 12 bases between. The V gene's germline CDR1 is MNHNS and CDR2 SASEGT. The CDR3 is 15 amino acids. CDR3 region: CASSGVGVRNQPQHF. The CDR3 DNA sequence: TGTGCCAGCAGTGGGGTAGGGGTACGCAATCAGCCCCAGCATTTT.

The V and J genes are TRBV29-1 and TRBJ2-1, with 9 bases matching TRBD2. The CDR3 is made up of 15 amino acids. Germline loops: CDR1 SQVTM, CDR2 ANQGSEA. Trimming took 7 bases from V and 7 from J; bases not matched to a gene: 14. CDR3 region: CSAASTAGGRNEQFF. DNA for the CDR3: TGCAGCGCTGCGTCAACAGCGGGAGGTCGGAATGAGCAGTTCTTC.

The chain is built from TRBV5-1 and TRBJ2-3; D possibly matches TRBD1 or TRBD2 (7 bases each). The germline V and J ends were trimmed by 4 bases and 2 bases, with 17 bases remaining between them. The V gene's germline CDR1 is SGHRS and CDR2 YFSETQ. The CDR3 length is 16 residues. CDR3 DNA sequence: TGCGCCAGCAGCCTCGGCCAGGGGGGGAACACAGATACGCAGTATTTT. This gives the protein CASSLGQGGNTDTQYF.

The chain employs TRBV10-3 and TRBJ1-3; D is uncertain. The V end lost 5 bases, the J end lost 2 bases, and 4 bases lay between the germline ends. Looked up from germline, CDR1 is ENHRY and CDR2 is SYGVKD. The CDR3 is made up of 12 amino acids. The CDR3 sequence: CAISTPGNTIYF. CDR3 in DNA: TGTGCCATCAGTACGCCTGGAAACACCATATATTTT.

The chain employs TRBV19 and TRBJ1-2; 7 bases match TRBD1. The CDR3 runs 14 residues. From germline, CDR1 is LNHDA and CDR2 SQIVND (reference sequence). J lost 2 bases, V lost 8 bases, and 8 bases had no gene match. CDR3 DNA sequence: TGTGCCAGTGTAACGGTGGGACAGAACTATGGCTACACCTTC. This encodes CASVTVGQNYGYTF.

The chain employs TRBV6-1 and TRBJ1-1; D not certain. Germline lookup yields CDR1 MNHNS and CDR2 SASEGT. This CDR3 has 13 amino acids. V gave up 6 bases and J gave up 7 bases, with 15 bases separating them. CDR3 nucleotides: TGTGCCAGCAGGACGGTAGGGAGGGATGAAGCTTTCTTT. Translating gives CASRTVGRDEAFF.

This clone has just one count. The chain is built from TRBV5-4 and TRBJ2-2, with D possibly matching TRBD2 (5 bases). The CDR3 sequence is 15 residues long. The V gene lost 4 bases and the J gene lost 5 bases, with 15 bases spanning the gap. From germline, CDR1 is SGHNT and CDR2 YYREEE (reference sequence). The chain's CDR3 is CASSRFGLTTGELFF. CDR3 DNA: TGTGCCAGCAGCCGCTTCGGACTGACAACCGGGGAGCTGTTTTTT.

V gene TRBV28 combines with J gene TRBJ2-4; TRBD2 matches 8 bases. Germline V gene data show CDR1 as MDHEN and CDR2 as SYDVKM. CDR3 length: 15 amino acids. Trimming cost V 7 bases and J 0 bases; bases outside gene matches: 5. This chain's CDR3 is CASNTGGRAKNIQYF. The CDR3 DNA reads TGTGCCAGCAACACGGGAGGGAGAGCCAAAAACATTCAGTACTTC.

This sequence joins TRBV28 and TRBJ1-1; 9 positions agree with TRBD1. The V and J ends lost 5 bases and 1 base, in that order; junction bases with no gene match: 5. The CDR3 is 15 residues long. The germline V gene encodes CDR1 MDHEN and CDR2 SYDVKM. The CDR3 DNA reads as TGTGCCAGCAGTCAATCGGGACAGGGGAACACTGAAGCTTTCTTT. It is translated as CASSQSGQGNTEAFF.

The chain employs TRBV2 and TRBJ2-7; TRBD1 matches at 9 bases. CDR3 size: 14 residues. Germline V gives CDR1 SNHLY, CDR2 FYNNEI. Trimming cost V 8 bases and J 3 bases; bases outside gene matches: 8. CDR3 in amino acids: CASRTGTGNYEQYF. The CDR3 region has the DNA TGTGCCAGCCGCACCGGGACAGGGAACTACGAGCAGTACTTC.

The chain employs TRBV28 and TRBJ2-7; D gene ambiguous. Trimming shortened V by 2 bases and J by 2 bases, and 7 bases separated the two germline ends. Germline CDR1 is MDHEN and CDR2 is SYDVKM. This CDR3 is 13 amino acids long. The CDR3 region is CASSLGHTYEQYF. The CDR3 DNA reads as TGTGCCAGCAGTTTAGGGCATACCTACGAGCAGTACTTC.

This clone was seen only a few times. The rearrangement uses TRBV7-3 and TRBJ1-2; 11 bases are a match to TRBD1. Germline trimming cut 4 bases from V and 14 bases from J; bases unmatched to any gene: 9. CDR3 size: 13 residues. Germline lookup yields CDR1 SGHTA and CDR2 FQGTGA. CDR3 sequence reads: CASSSDRGLAETF. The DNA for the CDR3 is TGTGCCAGCAGCTCGGACAGGGGGCTGGCGGAAACCTTC. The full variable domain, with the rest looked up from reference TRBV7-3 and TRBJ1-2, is GAGVSQTPSNKVTEKGKYVELRCDPISGHTALYWYRQSLGQGPEFLIYFQGTGAADDSGLPNDRFFAVRPEGSVSTLKIQRTERGDSAVYLCASSSDRGLAETFGSGTRLTVV.

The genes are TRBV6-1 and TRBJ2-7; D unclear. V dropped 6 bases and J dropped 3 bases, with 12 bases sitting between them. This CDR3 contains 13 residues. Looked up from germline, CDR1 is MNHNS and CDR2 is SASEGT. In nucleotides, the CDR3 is TGTGCCAGCAGGGGGATTTTGAACTACGAGCAGTACTTC. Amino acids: CASRGILNYEQYF.

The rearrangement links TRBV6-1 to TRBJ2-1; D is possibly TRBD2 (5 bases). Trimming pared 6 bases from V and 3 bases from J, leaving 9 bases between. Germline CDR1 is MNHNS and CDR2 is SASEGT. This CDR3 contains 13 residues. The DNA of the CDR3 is TGTGCCAGCAGACTTACTAGCTACAATGAGCAGTTCTTC. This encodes CASRLTSYNEQFF.

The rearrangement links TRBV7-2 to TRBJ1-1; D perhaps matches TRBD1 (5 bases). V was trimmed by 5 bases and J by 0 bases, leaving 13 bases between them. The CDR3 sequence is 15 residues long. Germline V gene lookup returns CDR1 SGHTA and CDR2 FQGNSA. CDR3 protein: CASSPFGGVNTEAFF. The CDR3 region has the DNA TGTGCCAGCAGCCCCTTTGGGGGAGTGAACACTGAAGCTTTCTTT.